This record concerns one T cell receptor (beta chain) sequence. No antigen is known for it. Documented time point: new active TB diagnosis, blood taken before or within 7 days of starting treatment. This sample is drawn from a study of T cells in tuberculosis. Study information: CD1B tetramers identified T cells specific for mycobacterial lipid GMM. Blood was taken before or within 7 days of anti-tuberculosis therapy. In South Africa, adults with active tuberculosis were compared with IGRA-negative and latently infected IGRA-positive adolescents.

The V end lost 5 bases, the J end lost 0 bases, and 11 bases lay between the germline ends. This CDR3 has 15 residues. Per germline, CDR1 KGHSH and CDR2 LQKENI. The table came from immunoSEQ multiplex PCR; TCRdb's copy has only in-frame clones and leaves some out. This table has 30,000 or so clones, roughly 88% appearing once. Study-level findings and limits: Active tuberculosis TCR-alpha repertoires lay closer to GMM-specific TCRs than IGRA-negative controls, suggesting clonal expansion.

Specimen: PBMCs, collected at tuberculosis diagnosis. The chain employs TRBV18 and TRBJ2-1, with D uncertain. This sequence originates from an adult with tuberculosis. This chain's CDR3 is CASSAGASSYNEQFF. In nucleotides, the CDR3 is TGTGCCAGCTCAGCCGGAGCGAGCTCCTACAATGAGCAGTTCTTC.